The 31 T cell receptor beta chains presented below share a single source sample, sequenced in a study of regulatory T cells in long-lasting Graves disease. According to the study, TCR beta libraries were built with iRepertoire HTBI primers and CDR3-region Arm-PCR. TCRdb independently ran MiXCR on the multiplex PCR reads; one entry per CDR3 protein. The sample has roughly 430,000 distinct CDR3 sequences, roughly 15% seen once; the top ten hold about 10%. Time point in this sample: newly diagnosed GD, antithyroid drugs for less than 3 months. PBMC-derived RNA was used for the TCR library. The sample was also reused in another study, on T cells in Graves' hyperthyroidism and ophthalmopathy.

Sequencing was performed on peripheral blood mononuclear cells (PBMCs), taken at new diagnosis, from a patient treated with antithyroid drugs. All receptors derive from a woman in her twenties or thirties with Graves disease.

In this sample, this clonotype turned up a few times. The J gene is TRBJ2-1, the V gene TRBV20-1; TRBD2 might be the D (5 bases). CDR1 is DFQATT and CDR2 is SNEGSKA in the germline V gene (reference sequence). V shed 2 bases and J shed 4 bases, with 15 bases lying between them. This CDR3 is 15 amino acids long. CDR3 sequence reads: CSARSTTAIYNEQFF. The CDR3 bases are TGCAGTGCTAGATCGACTACAGCAATTTACAATGAGCAGTTCTTC.

The chain employs TRBV18 and TRBJ2-7, with D perhaps TRBD1 or TRBD2 (5 bases each). Trimming took 6 bases from V and 4 from J, leaving 19 bases between them. Germline values: CDR1 KGHSH, CDR2 LQKENI. This CDR3 is 15 amino acids long. For the CDR3, the DNA is TGTGCCAGCTCGCAAATCGGGACGGCAACTTACGAGCAGTACTTC. As protein: CASSQIGTATYEQYF.

This clonotype has more than one count but fewer than ten. The V call is TRBV20-1, the J call TRBJ2-2; 11 bases fit TRBD2. CDR3 length: 15 residues. Germline V lookup: CDR1 DFQATT, CDR2 SNEGSKA (reference sequence). V lost 6 bases and J lost 1; bases outside the gene matches: 4. For the CDR3, the DNA is TGCAGTGCCATAGCGGGAGGGCTGAACACCGGGGAGCTGTTTTTT. Protein sequence: CSAIAGGLNTGELFF.

This clonotype was recorded many times. This chain connects TRBV30 to TRBJ2-3; TRBD2 matches at 12 bases. Germline values: CDR1 GTSNPN, CDR2 SVGIG (reference sequence). V lost 8 bases to trimming and J lost 8 bases; unmatched junction nucleotides: 14. The CDR3 has 15 amino acids. The CDR3 loop reads CAAETSGRVLGTQYF. The CDR3 DNA reads as TGTGCCGCAGAGACTAGCGGGAGAGTTCTGGGTACGCAGTATTTT.

This clonotype was seen ten or more times. V is TRBV25-1 and J is TRBJ2-3, with 9 bases fitting TRBD1. The CDR3 has 17 residues. The V gene's germline CDR1 is MGHDK and CDR2 SYGVNS. After removal of 5 bases from V and 6 bases from J, the junction contained 15 bases not matched to a gene. CDR3 sequence: CASSSLSGTGKSDTQYF. CDR3 nucleotides: TGTGCCAGCAGTTCCCTTTCCGGGACAGGGAAGTCGGATACGCAGTATTTT. The full variable domain, in which reference TRBV25-1 and TRBJ2-3 provide the parts outside the CDR3, is EADIYQTPRYLVIGTGKKITLECSQTMGHDKMYWYQQDPGMELHLIHYSYGVNSTEKGDLSSESTVSRIRTEHFPLTLESARPSHTSQYLCASSSLSGTGKSDTQYFGPGTRLTVL.

This clonotype was seen ten or more times. Written as DNA, the CDR3 is TGTGCCAGCAGTTTAGCGCGGGGACTAGCGGGGGCTCCGGGGCAGTACTTC. Amino acid sequence: CASSLARGLAGAPGQYF. The chain is built from TRBV12-3 or TRBV12-4 and TRBJ2-7; TRBD2 matches 14 bases. The CDR3 is 17 residues long. The ends lost 0 bases at V and 9 bases at J; junction bases unmatched: 10.

This clonotype was seen more than once but under ten times. The chain is built from TRBV5-1 and TRBJ2-3, with TRBD2 matching 11 bases. The ends lost 6 bases at V and 4 bases at J; junction bases unmatched: 13. Looked up from germline, CDR1 is SGHRS and CDR2 is YFSETQ. The CDR3 length is 17 residues. This chain's CDR3 is CASNSGRARPMADTQYF. As DNA, the CDR3 is TGCGCCAGCAATAGCGGGAGGGCCAGACCAATGGCAGATACGCAGTATTTT.

For this clonotype: A far more abundant clone sits one base away, making this likely a read error. The J gene is TRBJ2-5, the V gene TRBV11-2; the match to TRBD2 covers 8 bases. The CDR3 extends over 14 amino acids. From germline, CDR1 is SGHAT and CDR2 FQNNGV. Trimming at V came to 2 bases and at J to 11 bases, leaving 10 bases not matched to a gene. The CDR3 reads CASSLLAGRDEQYF. In nucleotides, the CDR3 is TGTGCCAGCAGCTTACTAGCGGGTAGGGATGAGCAGTACTTC. Using reference TRBV11-2 and TRBJ2-5 for the parts outside the CDR3, the full variable domain is EAGVAQSPRYKIIEKRQSVAFWCNPISGHATLYWYQQILGQGPKLLIQFQNNGVVDDSQLPKDRFSAERLKGVDSTLKIQPAKLEDSAVYLCASSLLAGRDEQYFGPGTRLLVL.

This clonotype occurred a few times. The chain links TRBV27 to TRBJ2-7; 7 bases line up with TRBD1. V gave up 4 bases and J gave up 5 bases; unmatched junction bases: 8. The CDR3 has 14 residues. Per the germline V gene, CDR1 is MNHEY and CDR2 is SMNVEV (reference sequence). This chain's CDR3 is CASSSRGQNDEQYF. DNA for the CDR3: TGTGCCAGCAGTTCACGGGGACAGAACGACGAGCAGTACTTC.

This clonotype was observed many times. The chain is built from TRBV6-5 and TRBJ1-1; 9 nucleotides line up with TRBD1. The CDR3 runs to 16 residues. V lost 2 bases and J lost 2; bases outside the gene matches: 6. In germline, CDR1 is MNHEY, CDR2 SVGAGI. The CDR3 coding sequence is TGTGCCAGCAGTTACCTCACGGGACAGGGCAACACTGAAGCTTTCTTT. As protein: CASSYLTGQGNTEAFF.

The CDR3 sequence: CATSRARQYEQYF. The DNA of the CDR3 is TGTGCCACCAGCAGAGCCCGGCAATACGAGCAGTACTTC. The chain links TRBV15 to TRBJ2-7; no definite D call. Germline V gene lookup returns CDR1 LNHNV and CDR2 YYDKDF (reference sequence). The CDR3 has 13 residues. V lost 1 base to trimming and J lost 4 bases, with 8 bases between them. Using reference TRBV15 and TRBJ2-7 for the parts outside the CDR3, the full variable domain is DAMVIQNPRYQVTQFGKPVTLSCSQTLNHNVMYWYQQKSSQAPKLLFHYYDKDFNNEADTPDNFQSRRPNTSFCFLDIRSPGLGDTAMYLCATSRARQYEQYFGPGTRLTVT.

This clonotype was observed at least ten times. This chain uses TRBV20-1 with TRBJ1-1; tentatively, D is TRBD1 (5 bases). V dropped 1 base and J dropped 4 bases, with 22 bases sitting between them. The CDR3 totals 17 residues. The V gene's germline CDR1 is DFQATT and CDR2 SNEGSKA (reference sequence). The DNA of the CDR3 is TGCAGTGCTAGAGGCCGACCGGGACCCCGGGGAGTCACTGAAGCTTTCTTT. Residues: CSARGRPGPRGVTEAFF.

This clonotype appeared many times. The chain carries TRBV20-1 and TRBJ2-5; TRBD2 aligns across 11 bases. V shed 0 bases and J 4 bases; nucleotides not matched to a gene: 4. CDR3 length: 15 residues. From germline, CDR1 is DFQATT and CDR2 SNEGSKA (reference sequence). In DNA form, the CDR3 reads TGCAGTGCTAGAGAGCCTAGCGGGGGGCGAGAGACCCAGTACTTC. It specifies CSAREPSGGRETQYF.

This chain joins TRBV12-3 or TRBV12-4 and TRBJ1-2, with 8 positions matching TRBD1. The CDR3 is made up of 14 amino acids. The V and J ends lost 0 bases and 7 bases, in that order; junction bases with no gene match: 4. For the CDR3, the DNA is TGTGCCAGCAGTTTAGCTAGGACAGGGCCTGGCTACACCTTC. It translates to CASSLARTGPGYTF.

The rearrangement joins TRBV10-3 to TRBJ1-2, with 7 bases that match TRBD1. The germline gives CDR1 ENHRY, CDR2 SYGVKD. The CDR3 has 15 residues. Trimming removed 2 bases from V and 1 base from J; junction bases left unmatched: 4. CDR3 sequence reads: CAISERDSYNYGYTF. In nucleotides, the CDR3 is TGTGCCATCAGTGAGAGGGACAGTTATAACTATGGCTACACCTTC.

This clonotype has ten or more counts. The gene calls are TRBV18 and TRBJ2-2, with unresolved D. V was trimmed by 2 bases and J by 6 bases, leaving 13 bases between them. The CDR3 totals 15 residues. Germline loops: CDR1 KGHSH, CDR2 LQKENI. The CDR3 sequence: CASSPAQLSSGELFF. CDR3 DNA sequence: TGTGCCAGCTCACCAGCTCAGCTTTCTTCCGGGGAGCTGTTTTTT.

V gene TRBV19 combines with J gene TRBJ1-5, with D perhaps matching TRBD1 (5 bases). Germline lookup yields CDR1 LNHDA and CDR2 SQIVND (reference sequence). The CDR3 has 18 amino acids. V was shortened by 2 bases and J by 4 bases, with 21 bases between the two germline ends. In nucleotides, the CDR3 is TGTGCCAGTAGTATAAAAGGGGCAGGCCTCCGCTCTAATCAGCCCCAGCATTTT. It translates to CASSIKGAGLRSNQPQHF.

The sample holds many counts of this clonotype. The rearrangement uses TRBV6-4 and TRBJ1-1; 9 bases line up with TRBD1. The CDR3 consists of 12 residues. Germline V CDR1 and CDR2: MRHNA, SNTAGT. V lost 6 bases to trimming and J lost 11 bases; unmatched junction nucleotides: 7. CDR3 in DNA: TGTGCCAGCAGCTACGGACAGGGGCAGGCTTTCTTT. Its protein is CASSYGQGQAFF.

This clonotype was counted at least ten times. The chain recombines TRBV6-1 with TRBJ2-3; D perhaps matches TRBD1 (5 bases). CDR3 length: 16 amino acids. V was clipped by 6 bases and J by 4 bases, with 20 bases between them. CDR1 is MNHNS and CDR2 is SASEGT in the germline V gene. CDR3 loop: CASSLPGHSFSDTQYF. The CDR3 DNA follows: TGTGCCAGCAGCCTCCCCGGACACAGTTTCTCAGATACGCAGTATTTT.

In this sample, this clonotype turned up many times. V is TRBV13 and J is TRBJ2-1, with 7 nucleotides matching TRBD2. Germline trimming cut 0 bases from V and 2 bases from J; bases unmatched to any gene: 7. This CDR3 spans 17 amino acids. Germline loops: CDR1 PRHDT, CDR2 FYEKMQ (reference sequence). CDR3 in amino acids: CASSLGSQRDAYNEQFF. The CDR3 DNA sequence: TGTGCCAGCAGCTTAGGTAGTCAGCGGGACGCCTACAATGAGCAGTTCTTC.

There are a few counts of this clonotype. The V and J genes are TRBV10-3 and TRBJ1-2, with D maybe TRBD1 (5 bases). The CDR3 sequence is 14 residues long. Germline values: CDR1 ENHRY, CDR2 SYGVKD. V lost 4 bases to trimming and J lost 0 bases, with 9 bases between them. The CDR3 DNA sequence: TGTGCCATCAGTGGGGGGGTAGCTAACTATGGCTACACCTTC. Its protein is CAISGGVANYGYTF.

The chain recombines TRBV30 with TRBJ2-3; a possible D gene is TRBD2 (6 bases). Germline CDR1 is GTSNPN and CDR2 is SVGIG (reference sequence). CDR3 length equals 14 residues. The V and J ends lost 0 bases and 0 bases respectively, with 7 bases between them. CDR3 region: CAWSVGGSTDTQYF. CDR3 coding DNA: TGTGCCTGGAGTGTCGGGGGTAGCACAGATACGCAGTATTTT.

The table lists this clonotype with a count of one. The chain couples TRBV4-1 to TRBJ2-7, with D perhaps matching TRBD1 or TRBD2 (5 bases each). The V and J ends lost 1 base and 4 bases respectively, with 17 bases between them. The germline CDR1 and CDR2 sequences are MGHRA and YSYEKL. CDR3 length: 16 residues. CDR3 sequence: CASSQGIRDGQYEQYF. The CDR3 bases are TGCGCCAGCAGCCAAGGGATAAGGGACGGGCAATACGAGCAGTACTTC.

This clonotype was observed at least ten times. J is TRBJ2-7 and V is TRBV6-5, with D unclear. This CDR3 is 15 amino acids long. V lost 0 bases, J lost 0 bases, and 9 bases lay in between. Germline assignment: CDR1 MNHEY and CDR2 SVGAGI. The CDR3: CASSYSSQSSYEQYF. The CDR3 DNA sequence: TGTGCCAGCAGTTACTCATCTCAGAGCTCCTACGAGCAGTACTTC.

This clonotype has ten or more counts. The chain is built from TRBV5-1 and TRBJ1-1, with unresolved D. Per germline, CDR1 SGHRS and CDR2 YFSETQ. This CDR3 spans 18 amino acids. V lost 3 bases, J lost 4 bases, and 25 bases lay in between. CDR3: CASSSGPGWGEPPTEAFF. The CDR3 coding sequence is TGCGCCAGCAGCTCCGGCCCGGGTTGGGGTGAACCTCCCACTGAAGCTTTCTTT. The full variable domain, rest sourced from reference TRBV5-1 and TRBJ1-1, is KAGVTQTPRYLIKTRGQQVTLSCSPISGHRSVSWYQQTPGQGLQFLFEYFSETQRNKGNFPGRFSGRQFSNSRSEMNVSTLELGDSALYLCASSSGPGWGEPPTEAFFGQGTRLTVV.

This clonotype was counted at least ten times. The J gene is TRBJ2-7, the V gene TRBV27; TRBD1 agrees at 8 bases. The ends lost 2 bases at V and 4 bases at J; junction bases unmatched: 4. Looked up from germline, CDR1 is MNHEY and CDR2 is SMNVEV (reference sequence). The CDR3 has 14 amino acids. CDR3 region: CASSLGTGLYEQYF. In DNA, the CDR3 is TGTGCCAGCAGTTTAGGGACAGGACTGTACGAGCAGTACTTC.

The rearrangement links TRBV14 to TRBJ2-1; D remains ambiguous. Between the trimmed V and J ends, which lost 2 bases and 7 bases, there was a span of 6 bases. The CDR3 consists of 12 residues. From germline, CDR1 is SGHDN and CDR2 FVKESK. CDR3 nucleotide sequence: TGTGCCAGCAGCCAAAATGATAATGAGCAGTTCTTC. Protein sequence: CASSQNDNEQFF.

This clonotype was picked up a small number of times. One base away lies a much larger clone, so this may be a sequencing read error. CDR3 sequence: CASSLSGTHEHFF. The CDR3 nucleotides are TGCGCCAGCAGCTTATCCGGGACGCATGAGCACTTCTTC. The chain recombines TRBV5-1 with TRBJ2-1; TRBD1 or TRBD2 may be the D gene (5 bases each). Per germline, CDR1 SGHRS and CDR2 YFSETQ. The CDR3 runs 13 residues.

Concerning this clonotype itself: A much larger clone sits a single nucleotide away, making a read error possible. The rearrangement joins TRBV6-2 or TRBV6-3 to TRBJ1-1; D might be TRBD1 (5 bases). V shed 3 bases and J shed 4 bases, with 9 bases lying between them. The CDR3 is 13 residues long. Germline V CDR1 and CDR2: MNHEY, SVGEGT. The DNA for the CDR3 is TGTGCCAGCAGTTATTTGGGGGGCACTGAAGCTTTCTTT. This translates into CASSYLGGTEAFF.

This clonotype was found a few times. V gene TRBV7-9 combines with J gene TRBJ1-6, with D uncertain. The V gene's germline CDR1 is SEHNR and CDR2 FQNEAQ (reference sequence). The CDR3 is made up of 18 amino acids. The ends were cut back, 2 bases at V and 0 bases at J, with 14 bases in the middle. For the CDR3, the DNA is TGTGCCAGCAGCTTATCAGTTGTGGGGAGCTCCTATAATTCACCCCTCCACTTT. It encodes CASSLSVVGSSYNSPLHF.

This clonotype was counted at least ten times. The chain couples TRBV18 to TRBJ2-1, with TRBD2 matching over 9 bases. The CDR3 consists of 17 residues. Germline lookup yields CDR1 KGHSH and CDR2 LQKENI. Losses at the gene ends were 1 base for V and 4 bases for J; bases not matched to a gene: 8. The CDR3 DNA reads TGTGCCAGCTCACCACTTTTGTTTAGCGGGAGTTACAATGAGCAGTTCTTC. This gives the protein CASSPLLFSGSYNEQFF.